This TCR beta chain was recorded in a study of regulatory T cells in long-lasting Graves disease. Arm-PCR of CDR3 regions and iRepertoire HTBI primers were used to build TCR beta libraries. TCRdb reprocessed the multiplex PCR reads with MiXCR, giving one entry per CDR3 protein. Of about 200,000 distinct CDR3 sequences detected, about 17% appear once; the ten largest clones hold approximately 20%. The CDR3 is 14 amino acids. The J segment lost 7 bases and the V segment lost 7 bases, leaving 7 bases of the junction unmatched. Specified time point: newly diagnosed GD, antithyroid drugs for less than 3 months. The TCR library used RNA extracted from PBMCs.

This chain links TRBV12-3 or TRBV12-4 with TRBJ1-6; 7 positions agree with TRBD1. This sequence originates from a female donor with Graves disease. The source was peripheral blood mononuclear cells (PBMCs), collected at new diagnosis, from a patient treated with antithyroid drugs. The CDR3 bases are TGTGCCAGCACTCCGGGACAGCCGAATTCACCCCTCCACTTT. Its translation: CASTPGQPNSPLHF.